Shown below are 24 T cell receptor beta chains from a single sample sequenced in a study of liver allograft versus peripheral blood T cells. The overall study: In transplanted livers, T cell receptor repertoires were compared with those found in the recipients' peripheral blood.

TCRdb called the reads again in MiXCR, with one record for every CDR3 protein. Among approximately 13,000 distinct CDR3 sequences, approximately 30% were seen once, and the ten largest hold less than 2.5%. These receptors were collected from a human patient who had a liver transplant. Some T cells could come from the graft donor.

This clonotype came up many times. The chain links TRBV6-5 to TRBJ2-7; the D is unclear. The germline CDR1 and CDR2 sequences are MNHEY and SVGAGI. The CDR3 consists of 13 residues. V lost 5 bases, J lost 6 bases, and 14 bases lay in between. The CDR3 DNA reads TGTGCCAGCAGTCGAAACCAGTTGGGCGAGCAGTACTTC. Translating gives CASSRNQLGEQYF.

Many counts were recorded for this clonotype. The chain has TRBV19 and TRBJ2-2; D possibly uses TRBD1 or TRBD2 (7 bases each). Deletions cut 5 bases from V and 4 bases from J, with 17 bases between. This CDR3 has 16 residues. Germline V gene lookup returns CDR1 LNHDA and CDR2 SQIVND (reference sequence). CDR3: CASSPQGGVTTGELFF. The CDR3 coding sequence is TGTGCCAGTAGTCCGCAGGGGGGGGTAACCACCGGGGAGCTGTTTTTT.

This clonotype is labeled as medium-sized. The rearrangement links TRBV6-5 to TRBJ1-4; 7 nucleotides line up with TRBD1. The germline gives CDR1 MNHEY, CDR2 SVGAGI. The CDR3 has 14 amino acids. V was pared by 4 bases and J by 6 bases, with 5 bases of the junction left unmatched. Here the CDR3 reads CASSSTGTDEKLFF. CDR3 in DNA: TGTGCCAGCAGTTCCACCGGGACAGATGAAAAACTGTTTTTT.

This clonotype is medium-sized by share. In nucleotides, the CDR3 is TGTGCCAGCAGTGAGGGGGGTAGGGGTCGGGGGTCTGAAGCTTTCTTT. It yields the protein CASSEGGRGRGSEAFF. This chain uses TRBV6-5 with TRBJ1-1; tentatively, D is TRBD1 (6 bases). The CDR3 contains 16 residues. The germline V and J ends were trimmed by 5 bases and 6 bases, with 22 bases remaining between them. The germline V gene has CDR1 MNHEY and CDR2 SVGAGI.

This chain links TRBV12-3 or TRBV12-4 with TRBJ1-1; no firm D call. CDR3 length: 13 residues. The V gene lost 8 bases and the J gene lost 1 base, with 11 bases spanning the gap. The CDR3 DNA follows: TGTGCCAGCGGCACAGACCCGAACACTGAAGCTTTCTTT. The encoded protein is CASGTDPNTEAFF.

V is TRBV19 and J is TRBJ1-1, with a tentative D call TRBD1 (6 bases). This CDR3 is built from 15 residues. Per germline, CDR1 LNHDA and CDR2 SQIVND (reference sequence). V was cut by 3 bases and J by 4 bases, with 15 bases left in between. The chain's CDR3 is CASSMVGAHGTEAFF. The DNA for the CDR3 is TGTGCCAGTAGTATGGTGGGGGCGCATGGCACTGAAGCTTTCTTT.

This chain connects TRBV12-3 or TRBV12-4 to TRBJ2-5, with 8 bases identical to TRBD2. The V gene end was trimmed by 8 bases and the J gene end by 4 bases; junction bases not matched to a gene: 12. This CDR3 has 15 residues. DNA of the CDR3: TGTGCCAGCTTAATGCGCGGGGGGCGGGCAGAGACCCAGTACTTC. This gives the protein CASLMRGGRAETQYF.

This clonotype has ten or more counts. The rearrangement links TRBV5-4 to TRBJ2-3; tentatively, D is TRBD1 or TRBD2 (6 bases each). This CDR3 has 14 residues. Germline V gene sequence: CDR1 SGHNT, CDR2 YYREEE (reference sequence). V dropped 7 bases and J dropped 4 bases, with 16 bases sitting between them. In nucleotides, the CDR3 is TGTGCCAGCCAACTAGGGGGGTTTGCAGATACGCAGTATTTT. The encoded protein is CASQLGGFADTQYF.

This clonotype counts as medium-sized (0.01 to 0.1%). The gene calls are TRBV24-1 and TRBJ2-2; weak D call: TRBD1 (6 bases). Per the germline V gene, CDR1 is KGHDR and CDR2 is SFDVKD. V dropped 2 bases and J dropped 4 bases, with 10 bases sitting between them. The CDR3 loop spans 15 amino acids. As DNA, the CDR3 is TGTGCCACCAGTGATTCGCAGGGGATCACCGGGGAGCTGTTTTTT. This gives the protein CATSDSQGITGELFF.

Notes on this clonotype: This may stem from a read error, because a much larger clone lies one nucleotide away. The chain recombines TRBV5-5 with TRBJ2-7, with 7 nucleotides matching TRBD2. Germline V gene lookup returns CDR1 SGHKS and CDR2 YYEKEE (reference sequence). The CDR3 runs 15 residues. CDR3 sequence (DNA): TGTGCCATCAGCTTGGACGGGAGCGGGACCTACGAGCAGTACTTC. It specifies CAISLDGSGTYEQYF.

Regarding this clonotype: Being one base from a much bigger clone, this may be a read error. The J gene is TRBJ2-1, the V gene TRBV6-6; D might be TRBD2 (7 bases). Germline CDR1 and CDR2: MNHNY and SVGAGI (reference sequence). The length of the CDR3 is 16 residues. The CDR3 region has the DNA TGTGCCTGCAGTAGCCCGGGGGGCCCCCGGGACAATGAGCAGTTCTTC. This gives the protein CACSSPGGPRDNEQFF.

This clonotype was seen a few times. The rearrangement links TRBV9 to TRBJ2-3, with 10 bases that match TRBD1. Looked up from germline, CDR1 is SGDLS and CDR2 is YYNGEE. The V segment lost 4 bases and the J segment 1 base; nucleotides outside the gene matches: 9. CDR3 length: 17 residues. This chain's CDR3 is CASSTNPGTGGTDTQYF. The CDR3 nucleotides read TGTGCCAGCAGCACCAATCCCGGGACAGGGGGCACAGATACGCAGTATTTT.

The V gene is TRBV6-6, the J gene TRBJ1-6; D unclear. Germline CDR1 reads MNHNY; CDR2 reads SVGAGI (reference sequence). The CDR3 has 14 amino acids. The V end lost 6 bases, the J end lost 7 bases, and 13 bases lay between the germline ends. As DNA, the CDR3 is TGTGCCAGCAGAAGATTTGCATACAATTCACCCCTCCACTTT. Translating gives CASRRFAYNSPLHF.

This clonotype was observed a few times. The chain is built from TRBV20-1 and TRBJ2-1; D ambiguous. Trimming cost V 6 bases and J 6 bases, with 15 bases left between them. The germline V gene has CDR1 DFQATT and CDR2 SNEGSKA (reference sequence). CDR3 length: 13 residues. CDR3 DNA: TGCAGTGCCGACACCGTACCGGTCAATGAGCAGTTCTTC. Translated: CSADTVPVNEQFF.

This clonotype was found a few times. This rearrangement joins TRBV19 to TRBJ2-5; the D gene is possibly TRBD2 (6 bases). Germline-derived CDR1 and CDR2 are LNHDA and SQIVND (reference sequence). The CDR3 extends over 14 amino acids. V was clipped by 8 bases and J by 3 bases, with 16 bases between them. This chain's CDR3 is CASSRRAVEETQYF. The CDR3 DNA is TGTGCCAGTTCCCGGAGGGCGGTAGAAGAGACCCAGTACTTC.

The rearrangement uses TRBV28 and TRBJ2-7; 10 bases line up with TRBD2. Germline values: CDR1 MDHEN, CDR2 SYDVKM. This CDR3 has 16 residues. V lost 3 bases and J lost 3; bases outside the gene matches: 8. CDR3 coding DNA: TGTGCCAGCAGTTTGGCTAGCGGGGGAGGATTCTACGAGCAGTACTTC. Protein sequence: CASSLASGGGFYEQYF.

V usage is TRBV7-9 and J usage is TRBJ2-5; D is undetermined. The V gene's germline CDR1 is SEHNR and CDR2 FQNEAQ (reference sequence). V lost 1 base and J lost 5, with 2 bases in between. The CDR3 runs 11 residues. The CDR3 sequence: CASSLDETQYF. CDR3 bases: TGTGCCAGCAGCTTAGATGAGACCCAGTACTTC. The entire variable domain, with the rest obtained from reference TRBV7-9 and TRBJ2-5, is as follows: DTGVSQNPRHKITKRGQNVTFRCDPISEHNRLYWYRQTLGQGPEFLTYFQNEAQLEKSRLLSDRFSAERPKGSFSTLEIQRTEQGDSAMYLCASSLDETQYFGPGTRLLVL.

This clonotype has only a few counts. J is TRBJ2-5 and V is TRBV11-2, with D possibly being TRBD2 (8 bases). Germline V lookup: CDR1 SGHAT, CDR2 FQNNGV. V gave up 5 bases and J gave up 3 bases, with 19 bases separating them. The CDR3 contains 16 residues. This chain's CDR3 is CASSPGGTDAKETQYF. The CDR3 DNA follows: TGTGCCAGCAGCCCGGGAGGGACAGATGCGAAAGAGACCCAGTACTTC.

This clonotype is medium-sized by share. V gene TRBV29-1 combines with J gene TRBJ2-5; 8 positions agree with TRBD1. CDR1 is SQVTM and CDR2 is ANQGSEA in the germline V gene. V trimming: 7 bases; J trimming: 4 bases; junction bases outside the gene matches: 5. The CDR3 runs 12 residues. The DNA for the CDR3 is TGCAGCGCCGACAGGGGACGAGAGACCCAGTACTTC. Protein sequence: CSADRGRETQYF.

The chain combines TRBV24-1 with TRBJ1-2; 10 nucleotides align to TRBD1. V shed 3 bases, J shed 4 bases, and the junction held 1 base outside the gene matches. Germline CDR1 reads KGHDR; CDR2 reads SFDVKD. The CDR3 extends over 14 amino acids. The CDR3 DNA reads as TGTGCCACCAGTGATAGGACAGGGGGCTATGGCTACACCTTC. Translation gives CATSDRTGGYGYTF.

There are many counts of this clonotype. CDR3 coding DNA: TGTGCCAGCAGTCCCACCGGGACAGGGCCCTCTGGGGCCAACGTCCTGACTTTC. It codes for CASSPTGTGPSGANVLTF. The V call is TRBV12-3 or TRBV12-4, the J call TRBJ2-6; 9 bases are a match to TRBD1. This CDR3 has 18 amino acids. V dropped 5 bases and J dropped 0; count of bases not matched to a gene: 8.

The rearrangement uses TRBV5-5 and TRBJ2-7; TRBD1 agrees at 11 bases. Germline V gives CDR1 SGHKS, CDR2 YYEKEE (reference sequence). After removal of 0 bases from V and 2 bases from J, the junction contained 4 bases not matched to a gene. The CDR3 extends over 16 amino acids. DNA for the CDR3: TGTGCCAGCAGCTTGGGGGCGGGACAGGGGGCCTACGAGCAGTACTTC. It is translated as CASSLGAGQGAYEQYF.

The chain links TRBV12-3 or TRBV12-4 to TRBJ1-6; 7 positions agree with TRBD1. V trimming: 1 base; J trimming: 8 bases; junction bases outside the gene matches: 8. The CDR3 has 16 amino acids. The CDR3 sequence is CASSLGQGGGDSPLHF. CDR3 DNA sequence: TGTGCCAGCAGTTTAGGGCAGGGGGGGGGCGATTCACCCCTCCACTTT.

In its sample, this clonotype is medium-sized. The V and J genes are TRBV6-1 and TRBJ2-3; 12 bases fit TRBD2. Unmatched junction bases numbered 14, after V lost 11 bases and J lost 2 bases. The CDR3 sequence is 17 residues long. Germline CDR1 reads MNHNS; CDR2 reads SASEGT. The CDR3 DNA is TGTGCCGTCGGACTAGCGGGGCGAGCCGACATCACAGATACGCAGTATTTT. It encodes CAVGLAGRADITDTQYF.